This entry lists 30 T cell receptor beta chains sequenced from one sample in a study of CD8 T cells in ankylosing spondylitis. TCRdb used MiXCR to reprocess the 5' RACE reads, holding one entry per CDR3 protein. Found here are roughly 280,000 distinct CDR3 sequences, around 20% of them singletons; the top ten hold roughly 8%. The sequencing sample was made of blood, either unsorted or a sorted T cell fraction (not recorded which). These receptors were obtained from a male donor with ankylosing spondylitis or in good health (not recorded which).

The chain has TRBV11-2 and TRBJ2-2, with 7 bases aligning to TRBD2. V shed 7 bases, J shed 7 bases, and the junction held 18 bases outside the gene matches. The CDR3 sequence is 17 residues long. CDR1 is SGHAT and CDR2 is FQNNGV in the germline V gene. The DNA for the CDR3 is TGTGCCAGCACCACGGGTCTGGCGGGGGTGTTCGGCGGGGAGCTGTTTTTT. Protein product: CASTTGLAGVFGGELFF.

The genes are TRBV5-1 and TRBJ2-2; D is tentatively TRBD1 or TRBD2 (5 bases each). In germline, CDR1 is SGHRS, CDR2 YFSETQ. The CDR3 extends over 15 amino acids. Trimming removed 9 bases at V and 4 bases at J, with 19 bases between. This CDR3 reads CATSMTGAPTGELFF. The CDR3 DNA reads as TGCGCCACCTCTATGACCGGGGCACCCACCGGGGAGCTGTTTTTT.

The chain is built from TRBV14 and TRBJ1-3; no definite D call. Trimming removed 0 bases from V and 0 bases from J, with 9 bases in between. Germline CDR1 SGHDN, CDR2 FVKESK. The CDR3 runs 16 residues. The CDR3 is CASSQDGAASGNTIYF. The CDR3 bases are TGTGCCAGCAGCCAAGATGGAGCGGCCTCTGGAAACACCATATATTTT.

This clonotype was recorded many times. This rearrangement joins TRBV9 to TRBJ2-1; TRBD1 aligns across 12 bases. J gave up 6 bases and V 6 bases, and 7 bases lay outside the gene matches. Germline assignment: CDR1 SGDLS and CDR2 YYNGEE. This CDR3 spans 15 amino acids. CDR3 loop: CASTPGTGGFNEQFF. CDR3 in DNA: TGTGCCAGCACCCCCGGGACAGGGGGCTTCAATGAGCAGTTCTTC.

This clonotype was seen a handful of times. The chain has TRBV5-1 and TRBJ1-4; 8 bases line up with TRBD1. Germline V gene data show CDR1 as SGHRS and CDR2 as YFSETQ. The CDR3 has 14 residues. The trim removed 4 bases at V and 7 bases at J, leaving 6 bases unmatched. CDR3 residues: CASSRGQDTEKLFF. DNA for the CDR3: TGCGCCAGCAGCCGGGGACAGGACACTGAAAAACTGTTTTTT. Together with reference TRBV5-1 and TRBJ1-4, the CDR3 gives the full variable domain: KAGVTQTPRYLIKTRGQQVTLSCSPISGHRSVSWYQQTPGQGLQFLFEYFSETQRNKGNFPGRFSGRQFSNSRSEMNVSTLELGDSALYLCASSRGQDTEKLFFGSGTQLSVL.

This chain uses TRBV6-4 with TRBJ2-1, with 9 bases fitting TRBD2. This CDR3 is 16 amino acids long. Trimming at V came to 2 bases and at J to 7 bases, leaving 9 bases not matched to a gene. Germline lookup yields CDR1 MRHNA and CDR2 SNTAGT. The CDR3 coding sequence is TGTGCCAGCAGTGACCGGGGCGGGAGGGCTAGGAATGAGCAGTTCTTC. Translation gives CASSDRGGRARNEQFF.

The gene calls are TRBV24-1 and TRBJ2-1; 7 bases align to TRBD2. The CDR3 contains 16 residues. Germline V gene data show CDR1 as KGHDR and CDR2 as SFDVKD. J was trimmed by 0 bases and V by 6 bases; bases with no gene match: 7. For the CDR3, the DNA is TGTGCCACCAGTACAAGCGGGACGAGCTCCTACAATGAGCAGTTCTTC. Protein product: CATSTSGTSSYNEQFF.

The chain has TRBV27 and TRBJ2-7; no firm D call. From germline, CDR1 is MNHEY and CDR2 SMNVEV (reference sequence). Deletions cut 2 bases from V and 5 bases from J, with 1 base between. CDR3 length equals 10 residues. The CDR3 protein is CASSLDEQYV. The DNA for the CDR3 is TGTGCCAGCAGTTTAGACGAGCAGTACGTC.

A few counts support this clonotype. The chain carries TRBV6-1 and TRBJ2-4, with D possibly being TRBD2 (7 bases). Trimming took off 5 bases at V and 4 bases at J, with 15 bases between the two ends. In germline, CDR1 is MNHNS, CDR2 SASEGT. The CDR3 totals 15 residues. The CDR3 DNA reads as TGTGCCAGCAGTCCCGGGGGGCTGGGGAAAAACATTCAGTACTTC. It translates to CASSPGGLGKNIQYF.

This clonotype came up a few times. This rearrangement joins TRBV6-5 to TRBJ2-6, with D hard to call. The length of the CDR3 is 15 residues. Germline V lookup: CDR1 MNHEY, CDR2 SVGAGI. V was clipped by 2 bases and J by 1 base, with 6 bases between them. The CDR3 DNA is TGTGCCAGCAGTTACAGGTCATCTGGGGCCAACGTCCTGACTTTC. Amino acid sequence: CASSYRSSGANVLTF.

With regard to this clonotype: It may be a read error: a sequence one base away is much more abundant. The chain joins TRBV5-1 to TRBJ2-5, with 12 nucleotides matching TRBD2. This CDR3 has 19 residues. The germline CDR1 and CDR2 sequences are SGHRS and YFSETQ. This CDR3 is CASSLGPQLAGGPQEAQYF. The CDR3 DNA reads TGCGCCAGCAGCTTGGGCCCCCAACTAGCGGGAGGACCCCAAGAGGCCCAGTACTTC. Looking up the rest from reference TRBV5-1 and TRBJ2-5 gives the full variable domain: KAGVTQTPRYLIKTRGQQVTLSCSPISGHRSVSWYQQTPGQGLQFLFEYFSETQRNKGNFPGRFSGRQFSNSRSEMNVSTLELGDSALYLCASSLGPQLAGGPQEAQYFGPGTRLLVL.

This clonotype appeared a few times. This chain links TRBV28 with TRBJ2-7; D may correspond to TRBD1 or TRBD2 (6 bases each). This CDR3 has 14 amino acids. Looked up from germline, CDR1 is MDHEN and CDR2 is SYDVKM. Here the CDR3 reads CASSLWIVVSGARV. The CDR3 DNA is TGTGCCAGCAGTTTATGGATAGTAGTTTCGGGGGCTCGAGTC.

In nucleotides, the CDR3 is TGTGCCAGCAGCAAAGCAGGGGGCACTAATGAAAAACTGTTTTTT. It codes for CASSKAGGTNEKLFF. This sequence joins TRBV28 and TRBJ1-4; 8 bases match TRBD1. V shed 6 bases, J shed 2 bases, and the junction held 5 bases outside the gene matches. Germline V lookup: CDR1 MDHEN, CDR2 SYDVKM. This CDR3 is built from 15 residues.

This clonotype was counted between two and nine times. The CDR3 DNA sequence: TGTGCCAGCAGTTTCCCCCCAGGGAAGGGTGGAAACACCATATATTTT. As protein: CASSFPPGKGGNTIYF. The chain carries TRBV12-3 or TRBV12-4 and TRBJ1-3; D may be TRBD1 (5 bases). This CDR3 spans 16 amino acids. Trimming removed 3 bases from V and 3 bases from J, with 15 bases in between.

This clonotype occurred a few times. The J gene is TRBJ1-3, the V gene TRBV12-3 or TRBV12-4; no clear D gene. The CDR3 totals 11 residues. V was trimmed by 4 bases and J by 12 bases, leaving 10 bases between them. The CDR3 reads CASSSPYIIYF. The CDR3 DNA sequence: TGTGCCAGCAGTTCCCCATATATCATATATTTT.

This clonotype was picked up a small number of times. V and J are TRBV10-3 and TRBJ2-5; D may be TRBD1 (6 bases). The CDR3 is 14 amino acids. Germline CDR1 is ENHRY and CDR2 is SYGVKD. With 3 bases removed from V and 3 bases from J, the gap between germline ends came to 11 bases. The CDR3 region is CAISESRTEETQYF. The CDR3 DNA sequence: TGTGCCATCAGTGAATCAAGGACAGAAGAGACCCAGTACTTC.

The V call is TRBV15, the J call TRBJ2-3; D is perhaps TRBD2 (5 bases). Trimming removed 0 bases at V and 5 bases at J, with 9 bases between. The CDR3 sequence is 14 residues long. Germline values: CDR1 LNHNV, CDR2 YYDKDF (reference sequence). The CDR3 loop reads CATSRDYRGDTQYF. DNA for the CDR3: TGTGCCACCAGCAGAGATTACCGGGGAGATACGCAGTATTTT.

The chain combines TRBV18 with TRBJ1-5, with no clear D. This CDR3 has 13 residues. CDR1 and CDR2 from the germline V gene are KGHSH and LQKENI. Trimming pared 4 bases from V and 6 bases from J, leaving 10 bases between. The CDR3 region is CASSQGGGQPQHF. In DNA form, the CDR3 reads TGTGCCAGCTCACAGGGAGGCGGTCAGCCCCAGCATTTT.

This clonotype was detected many times. This chain links TRBV12-3 or TRBV12-4 with TRBJ2-1; D possibly uses TRBD1 or TRBD2 (6 bases each). The germline V and J ends were trimmed by 3 bases and 7 bases, with 19 bases remaining between them. The length of the CDR3 is 16 residues. The CDR3 DNA sequence: TGTGCCAGCAGTTTCCCAGCGAGCCAGGGGAGGAATGAGCAGTTCTTC. Translated, it gives CASSFPASQGRNEQFF.

This rearrangement joins TRBV5-1 to TRBJ2-2; no clear D. In germline, CDR1 is SGHRS, CDR2 YFSETQ. The CDR3 contains 15 residues. Deletions cut 4 bases from V and 4 bases from J, with 14 bases between. Written as DNA, the CDR3 is TGCGCCAGCAGCCAGGACCGGGCCTTCACCGGGGAGCTGTTTTTT. Protein: CASSQDRAFTGELFF.

This clonotype was detected only a few times. The chain carries TRBV5-1 and TRBJ1-1, with no clear D. Trimming removed 3 bases at V and 1 base at J, with 10 bases between. CDR1 is SGHRS and CDR2 is YFSETQ in the germline V gene. CDR3 size: 14 residues. In nucleotides, the CDR3 is TGCGCCAGCAGCTCCCTTGATACGAACACTGAAGCTTTCTTT. Its translation is CASSSLDTNTEAFF.

The V gene is TRBV7-8, the J gene TRBJ2-1, with TRBD1 matching 7 bases. Germline lookup yields CDR1 SGHVS and CDR2 FQNEAQ. V shed 5 bases, J shed 4 bases, and the junction held 8 bases outside the gene matches. This CDR3 spans 15 amino acids. CDR3 region: CASSVNRGGYNEQFF. In DNA form, the CDR3 reads TGTGCCAGCAGCGTCAACAGGGGCGGTTACAATGAGCAGTTCTTC.

This clonotype occurred a few times. The chain couples TRBV12-3 or TRBV12-4 to TRBJ2-2, with D maybe TRBD2 (5 bases). The CDR3 is made up of 14 amino acids. Trimming pared 6 bases from V and 5 bases from J, leaving 13 bases between. CDR3 sequence (DNA): TGTGCCAGCAGCTTCCGACGCGGGACCGGGGAGCTGTTTTTT. Its translation is CASSFRRGTGELFF.

This clonotype was seen a handful of times. The V call is TRBV6-1, the J call TRBJ2-4; TRBD2 aligns across 8 bases. This CDR3 comprises 16 residues. CDR1 is MNHNS and CDR2 is SASEGT in the germline V gene. Unmatched junction bases numbered 4, after V lost 2 bases and J lost 1 base. For the CDR3, the DNA is TGTGCCAGCAGTGAATGGGCGGGAGGTGCCAAAAACATTCAGTACTTC. Translating it yields CASSEWAGGAKNIQYF.

There are a few counts of this clonotype. This chain's CDR3 is CASSLVTGTGTQPQHF. The DNA for the CDR3 is TGTGCCAGCAGCCTGGTAACCGGGACAGGGACTCAGCCCCAGCATTTT. The V and J genes are TRBV4-2 and TRBJ1-5; 9 bases are a match to TRBD1. Unmatched junction bases numbered 10, after V lost 4 bases and J lost 6 bases. Looked up from germline, CDR1 is LGHNA and CDR2 is YNFKEQ. The CDR3 is 16 residues long.

This clonotype was found a few times. The rearrangement links TRBV6-1 to TRBJ1-4; perhaps TRBD1 as D (5 bases). Germline loops: CDR1 MNHNS, CDR2 SASEGT. V lost 2 bases and J 7 bases, leaving 17 bases between the germline ends. The CDR3 covers 16 residues. This chain's CDR3 is CASSERGRQGIEKLFF. CDR3 bases: TGTGCCAGCAGTGAAAGGGGTAGGCAAGGAATTGAAAAACTGTTTTTT.

The chain joins TRBV15 to TRBJ1-1, with D tentatively TRBD1 (6 bases). This CDR3 has 16 residues. The germline CDR1 and CDR2 sequences are LNHNV and YYDKDF (reference sequence). V was trimmed by 0 bases and J by 3 bases, leaving 14 bases between them. The CDR3 loop is CATSRERGAGYTEAFF. CDR3 bases: TGTGCCACCAGCAGAGAGCGGGGGGCGGGTTACACTGAAGCTTTCTTT.

The CDR3 here is CSALRRGGRIRNEQFF. CDR3 DNA: TGCAGTGCTTTACGAAGGGGCGGGAGGATTCGCAATGAGCAGTTCTTC. This chain uses TRBV20-1 with TRBJ2-1, with 8 bases lining up with TRBD2. CDR1 is DFQATT and CDR2 is SNEGSKA in the germline V gene (reference sequence). The junction had 15 bases not matched to a gene; V was cut back by 5 bases and J by 6 bases. The CDR3 is 16 residues long.

This clonotype has a handful of counts. V and J are TRBV6-1 and TRBJ2-2, with D perhaps given as TRBD1 or TRBD2 (6 bases each). The CDR3 has 16 residues. With 4 bases removed from V and 7 bases from J, the gap between germline ends came to 19 bases. Looked up from germline, CDR1 is MNHNS and CDR2 is SASEGT. CDR3 residues: CASSVQGTGVGGELFF. CDR3 nucleotides: TGTGCCAGCAGTGTACAGGGAACGGGAGTGGGCGGGGAGCTGTTTTTT.

This chain's CDR3 is CSARDFRLAYEQFF. The CDR3 DNA is TGCAGTGCTAGAGATTTTCGACTAGCCTATGAGCAGTTCTTC. This sequence joins TRBV20-1 and TRBJ2-1, with 7 positions matching TRBD2. V shed 0 bases, J shed 8 bases, and the junction held 7 bases outside the gene matches. The CDR3 has 14 residues. In germline, CDR1 is DFQATT, CDR2 SNEGSKA (reference sequence).